The sequence of this T cell receptor (beta chain) was determined in a study of kidney transplant recipient with SARS-CoV-2 infection. This clonotype occurred many times. Each CDR3 protein is one row after TCRdb ran MiXCR on the reads. This sample has about 250,000 distinct CDR3 sequences, with 25% to 30% found just once. The CDR3 length is 17 residues. V was shortened by 5 bases and J by 4 bases, with 23 bases between the two germline ends. The receptor comes from a male patient in his thirties who had COVID-19 and was a kidney transplant recipient. The T cells may come from the graft donor. The sample consisted of a blood sample, taken at baseline and on day 111 from a kidney transplant recipient. The V and J genes are TRBV12-3 or TRBV12-4 and TRBJ1-2; D not resolved. The CDR3 DNA sequence: TGTGCCAGCAGTGGTCTCAACAGCTTCCGAAAGACCTATGGCTACACCTTC. It is translated as CASSGLNSFRKTYGYTF.